This TCR beta chain originates from a study of shared clonotypes between healthy human individuals. Trimming took off 1 base at V and 7 bases at J, with 16 bases between the two ends. CDR3 length: 16 residues. CDR1 and CDR2 from the germline V gene are MDHEN and SYDVKM. General study findings and limits: Some naive CD4 clonotypes, roughly 4.5%, turned up in common across several donors.

This table comes from immunoSEQ multiplex PCR, and its TCRdb copy is limited to in-frame clones, with some not included. The sample contains approximately 2,200,000 clones, 93% of which appear only once. With regard to this clone: Its antigen remains unidentified.

Naive CD8 populations comprised CD45RO-negative cells positively selected for CCR7, excluding terminally differentiated effector memory CD45RA+ cells. This chain joins TRBV28 and TRBJ2-2; D may be TRBD2 (6 bases). The sequencing sample was made of naive CD8+ T cells from PBMCs. The TCR comes from a man between 18 and 35 years old in good health. Some clones in this sample may be carry-over from other donors' samples. In nucleotides, the CDR3 is TGTGCCAGCAGTTTATTGGAGGGGCGGATTGACGGGGAGCTGTTTTTT. It specifies CASSLLEGRIDGELFF.